A single sample is the source of the 29 T cell receptor beta chains below, sequenced in a study of blood T cells in healthy people across ages. A second PCR of roughly 7 to 11 cycles used a sample-barcoded 5' primer and a J-beta primer mix. TCRdb redid the calling of the 5' RACE reads with MiXCR, one entry per CDR3 protein. This table holds about 1,000,000 distinct CDR3 sequences, 35% to 55% found once. The specimen sequenced was blood. Every receptor here comes from a woman in her fifties or sixties in good health.

The V call is TRBV6-1, the J call TRBJ2-1, with 7 bases identical to TRBD2. With 1 base clipped from V and 4 bases from J, the junction kept 4 bases outside the gene matches. The germline V gene encodes CDR1 MNHNS and CDR2 SASEGT. The CDR3 is made up of 15 amino acids. This CDR3 reads CASSEGRAGYNEQFF. The CDR3 DNA follows: TGTGCCAGCAGTGAAGGTCGAGCGGGGTACAATGAGCAGTTCTTC.

The chain is built from TRBV28 and TRBJ2-7, with no clear D. Trimming shortened V by 8 bases and J by 2 bases, and 7 bases separated the two germline ends. In germline, CDR1 is MDHEN, CDR2 SYDVKM. CDR3 length: 11 amino acids. CDR3 sequence (DNA): TGTGCCAGCGCCTCAGCCTACGAGCAGTACTTC. Its protein product is CASASAYEQYF.

This chain links TRBV24-1 with TRBJ2-7, with TRBD1 identical over 7 bases. The last part of the DNA fits TRBJ2-5 better; the J call may be wrong. The CDR3 consists of 15 residues. The germline V gene encodes CDR1 KGHDR and CDR2 SFDVKD. DNA for the CDR3: TGTGCCACCGGGGATCCGACAGGGATGGCGGAGACCCAGTACTTC. Translating gives CATGDPTGMAETQYF.

The chain carries TRBV15 and TRBJ2-5; D is unclear. V lost 0 bases and J 4 bases, leaving 9 bases between the germline ends. CDR3 length: 14 amino acids. Looked up from germline, CDR1 is LNHNV and CDR2 is YYDKDF (reference sequence). CDR3 coding DNA: TGTGCCACCAGCAGAGATTGGGCCACAGAGACCCAGTACTTC. Its protein product is CATSRDWATETQYF.

This chain uses TRBV6-5 with TRBJ2-7; D is tentatively TRBD1 or TRBD2 (5 bases each). The germline V gene has CDR1 MNHEY and CDR2 SVGAGI. This CDR3 is built from 15 residues. Trimming pared 6 bases from V and 0 bases from J, leaving 15 bases between. The CDR3 nucleotides are TGTGCCAGCAGCAACGGGGCCAGACCCTCCTACGAGCAGTACTTC. Protein product: CASSNGARPSYEQYF.

V and J are TRBV3-1 and TRBJ1-2, with a weak D call TRBD1 (5 bases). This CDR3 spans 13 amino acids. The V gene lost 1 base and the J gene lost 8 bases, with 11 bases spanning the gap. Germline V gives CDR1 LGHDT, CDR2 YNNKEL (reference sequence). CDR3 sequence (DNA): TGTGCCAGCAGCCAAGTGGGTTGGGACGGCTACACCTTC. Its protein is CASSQVGWDGYTF.

The chain employs TRBV28 and TRBJ1-1; 7 bases fit TRBD1. Unmatched junction bases numbered 13, after V lost 5 bases and J lost 1 base. Germline V gives CDR1 MDHEN, CDR2 SYDVKM. CDR3 length: 17 residues. CDR3 residues: CASSIGTALKGNTEAFF. CDR3 bases: TGTGCCAGCAGTATCGGGACAGCCCTAAAGGGGAACACTGAAGCTTTCTTT.

The table lists this clonotype with a few counts. The chain employs TRBV2 and TRBJ2-1; D may be TRBD2 (5 bases). CDR3 length equals 14 residues. V was cut by 4 bases and J by 9 bases, with 16 bases left in between. Germline V lookup: CDR1 SNHLY, CDR2 FYNNEI. This CDR3 reads CASSVAKGAAEQFF. The CDR3 DNA follows: TGTGCCAGCAGTGTTGCCAAGGGAGCGGCTGAGCAGTTCTTC. Drawing the rest from reference TRBV2 and TRBJ2-1, the complete variable domain is EPEVTQTPSHQVTQMGQEVILRCVPISNHLYFYWYRQILGQKVEFLVSFYNNEISEKSEIFDDQFSVERPDGSNFTLKIRSTKLEDSAMYFCASSVAKGAAEQFFGPGTRLTVL.

This sequence joins TRBV20-1 and TRBJ2-3; 7 positions match TRBD2. With V trimmed by 3 bases and J by 4 bases, 16 bases remained unmatched. There are 17 residues in the CDR3. Germline loops: CDR1 DFQATT, CDR2 SNEGSKA (reference sequence). The DNA of the CDR3 is TGCAGTGCTAGGGCGTGGGGGGGACCCGGGGTGTCAGATACGCAGTATTTT. Protein: CSARAWGGPGVSDTQYF.

The CDR3 sequence is CASSVRLTIDLPDTQYF. In nucleotides, the CDR3 is TGTGCCAGCAGCGTCCGTTTGACCATTGACCTCCCAGATACGCAGTATTTT. The chain uses TRBV9 and TRBJ2-3; D is uncertain. CDR1 SGDLS and CDR2 YYNGEE come from the germline V gene. The CDR3 runs to 17 residues. V lost 2 bases and J 4 bases, leaving 20 bases between the germline ends. Together with reference TRBV9 and TRBJ2-3, the CDR3 gives the full variable domain: DSGVTQTPKHLITATGQRVTLRCSPRSGDLSVYWYQQSLDQGLQFLIQYYNGEERAKGNILERFSAQQFPDLHSELNLSSLELGDSALYFCASSVRLTIDLPDTQYFGPGTRLTVL.

This clonotype turned up a few times. The gene calls are TRBV12-3 or TRBV12-4 and TRBJ2-1; 7 bases match TRBD1. The CDR3 consists of 11 residues. V gave up 5 bases and J gave up 12 bases; unmatched junction bases: 4. The CDR3 DNA reads TGTGCCAGCAGTCTGCAGGGGGTGCAGTTCTTC. It specifies CASSLQGVQFF.

Only a few counts were recorded for this clonotype. The V gene is TRBV20-1, the J gene TRBJ2-5; D tentatively reads TRBD1 or TRBD2 (5 bases each). Germline V lookup: CDR1 DFQATT, CDR2 SNEGSKA (reference sequence). This CDR3 has 17 residues. Trimming pared 1 base from V and 2 bases from J, leaving 20 bases between. The CDR3 protein is CSARAGTWGRGQETQYF. CDR3 in DNA: TGCAGTGCTAGAGCCGGGACCTGGGGTCGGGGACAAGAGACCCAGTACTTC.

Here the CDR3 DNA reads TGTGCCAGCAGTTGGGGTAGTAGGGAGGATGAGACCCAGTACTTC. The encoded protein is CASSWGSREDETQYF. This chain joins TRBV6-5 and TRBJ2-5; maybe TRBD2 (6 bases). Trimming removed 4 bases from V and 5 bases from J, with 17 bases in between. CDR3 length: 15 amino acids. Germline CDR1 MNHEY, CDR2 SVGAGI.

V usage is TRBV7-2 and J usage is TRBJ2-4; D perhaps matches TRBD1 (5 bases). Trimming took off 0 bases at V and 3 bases at J, with 9 bases between the two ends. The CDR3 has 15 residues. Germline V gene data show CDR1 as SGHTA and CDR2 as FQGNSA. CDR3 region: CASSLAQGGKNIQYF. The CDR3, as DNA: TGTGCCAGCAGCTTAGCGCAGGGTGGCAAAAACATTCAGTACTTC.

For this clonotype: With a much larger clone just one base away, this may be a read error. Because it lacks the conserved phenylalanine or tryptophan at the end, this CDR3 is likely a read error. This chain connects TRBV7-9 to TRBJ2-7, with D maybe TRBD1 (5 bases). V was pared by 1 base and J by 2 bases, with 9 bases between. Per germline, CDR1 SEHNR and CDR2 FQNEAQ (reference sequence). The CDR3 has 14 residues. The CDR3 region is CASSLDQGPYEQYL. The CDR3 region has the DNA TGTGCCAGCAGCTTAGACCAGGGCCCCTACGAGCAGTACCTC.

This clonotype was detected many times. V is TRBV10-3 and J is TRBJ1-1, with D maybe TRBD1 (5 bases). CDR1 is ENHRY, CDR2 SYGVKD, per germline. V shed 4 bases and J shed 4 bases, with 16 bases lying between them. The CDR3 is made up of 15 amino acids. In DNA, the CDR3 is TGTGCCATCAGTGGCCTGCAGGGAGAGGGCACTGAAGCTTTCTTT. Translated: CAISGLQGEGTEAFF.

This clonotype was counted many times. The gene calls are TRBV20-1 and TRBJ2-3; 9 bases align to TRBD2. Germline V gene data show CDR1 as DFQATT and CDR2 as SNEGSKA (reference sequence). The CDR3 consists of 13 residues. J gave up 9 bases and V 0 bases, and 4 bases lay outside the gene matches. The CDR3 region has the DNA TGCAGTGCTAGAGATCTGACTAGCGGCACGCAGTATTTT. It codes for CSARDLTSGTQYF.

Turning to this clonotype: At one of its ends the junction is not consistent with the germline gene, which may arise from a read error. The rearrangement uses TRBV5-6 and TRBJ1-2; D might be TRBD1 (5 bases). This CDR3 spans 14 amino acids. Germline lookup yields CDR1 SGHDT and CDR2 YYEEEE. This chain's CDR3 is CAGSLGRAGPGYTF. The CDR3 bases are TGTGCCGGCAGCTTGGGGCGAGCTGGACCTGGCTACACCTTC.

This clonotype was counted only a few times. The CDR3 is CAIKGDEGGYTF. DNA for the CDR3: TGTGCCATCAAGGGCGACGAAGGGGGCTACACCTTC. The chain is built from TRBV10-3 and TRBJ1-2, with D uncertain. CDR3 length: 12 amino acids. The V and J ends lost 7 bases and 8 bases respectively, with 14 bases between them. Germline V gene data show CDR1 as ENHRY and CDR2 as SYGVKD.

V usage is TRBV21-1 and J usage is TRBJ1-3; the table's D call, TRBD1, was not checked against the DNA. TRBV21-1 is a pseudogene locus. The CDR3 is made up of 10 amino acids. The DNA of the CDR3 is TGTGCCAGCCCCCGGAGCACCATATATTTT. The encoded protein is CASPRSTIYF.

The sample holds a few counts of this clonotype. The J gene is TRBJ2-1, the V gene TRBV11-2, with 7 nucleotides matching TRBD1. The trim removed 8 bases at V and 4 bases at J, leaving 8 bases unmatched. The CDR3 runs to 14 residues. Germline assignment: CDR1 SGHAT and CDR2 FQNNGV. CDR3 nucleotide sequence: TGTGCCAGCCATGAGACAGGGTATTACAATGAGCAGTTCTTC. Protein sequence: CASHETGYYNEQFF.

This clonotype turned up a few times. The rearrangement links TRBV4-1 to TRBJ1-4; D is unclear. The CDR3 runs to 14 residues. The V gene's germline CDR1 is MGHRA and CDR2 YSYEKL. Trimming cost V 1 base and J 6 bases, with 9 bases left between them. The CDR3 nucleotides are TGCGCCAGCAGCCAAGGACGCGGGGATGAAAAACTGTTTTTT. Translation: CASSQGRGDEKLFF.

This clonotype was counted a few times. The chain recombines TRBV27 with TRBJ1-2; TRBD1 matches at 7 bases. Germline trimming cut 4 bases from V and 4 bases from J; bases unmatched to any gene: 9. This CDR3 region has 15 residues. Germline V lookup: CDR1 MNHEY, CDR2 SMNVEV (reference sequence). In DNA, the CDR3 is TGTGCCAGCAGTTACGAAAGGGGGCTAAGCTATGGCTACACCTTC. Its protein product is CASSYERGLSYGYTF.

The chain uses TRBV14 and TRBJ2-5; 10 bases agree with TRBD2. V lost 2 bases, J lost 5 bases, and 2 bases stayed unmatched. This CDR3 has 14 amino acids. In germline, CDR1 is SGHDN, CDR2 FVKESK. CDR3 residues: CASSQNSGRETQYF. The CDR3 DNA sequence: TGTGCCAGCAGCCAAAATAGCGGGAGGGAGACCCAGTACTTC.

This clonotype appeared a few times. This chain links TRBV25-1 with TRBJ1-4; D not resolved. The CDR3 runs to 14 residues. Germline CDR1 reads MGHDK; CDR2 reads SYGVNS. Trimming took 0 bases from V and 8 from J, leaving 10 bases between them. CDR3: CASSEYGNSEKLFF. CDR3 in DNA: TGTGCCAGCAGTGAATACGGTAACTCCGAAAAACTGTTTTTT.

The CDR3 is CASRDRDLNEKLFF. The DNA for the CDR3 is TGTGCCAGCAGGGACCGGGATCTTAATGAAAAACTGTTTTTT. The gene calls are TRBV28 and TRBJ1-4; no clear D. The CDR3 runs to 14 residues. V lost 6 bases and J 4 bases, leaving 12 bases between the germline ends. In germline, CDR1 is MDHEN, CDR2 SYDVKM.

V usage is TRBV29-1 and J usage is TRBJ1-2; D unclear. This CDR3 spans 11 amino acids. From germline, CDR1 is SQVTM and CDR2 ANQGSEA. Trimming removed 6 bases at V and 4 bases at J, with 9 bases between. The CDR3 here is CSVLKSYGYTF. DNA of the CDR3: TGCAGCGTATTAAAGTCCTATGGCTACACCTTC.

V is TRBV3-1 and J is TRBJ2-5; D unclear. The CDR3 contains 11 residues. Between the trimmed V and J ends, which lost 5 bases and 11 bases, there was a span of 12 bases. From germline, CDR1 is LGHDT and CDR2 YNNKEL (reference sequence). CDR3 amino acids: CASSVTGMQYF. CDR3 bases: TGTGCCAGCAGCGTCACCGGAATGCAGTACTTC.

This clonotype has only a few counts. The rearrangement uses TRBV29-1 and TRBJ1-1; D uncertain. Between the trimmed V and J ends, which lost 5 bases and 3 bases, there was a span of 7 bases. From germline, CDR1 is SQVTM and CDR2 ANQGSEA. This CDR3 has 11 residues. The CDR3 DNA reads TGCAGCGTTATAGTCTACACTGAAGCTTTCTTT. Its protein is CSVIVYTEAFF.